The rows below give T cell receptor beta chains drawn from one sample of a study of human T cells and chemical hapten exposure. In TCRdb, the RACE reads were re-called with MiXCR into one record per CDR3 protein. The data hold roughly 100,000 distinct CDR3 sequences, with less than 45% observed a single time. Sample: whole blood, taken in connection with sensitization to the hapten diphenylcyclopropenone (DPC). These receptors originate from a man aged 40-55 years with alopecia areata. Some clones in this sample may be carry-over from other donors' samples. CDR3s include the opening cysteine and the closing phenylalanine or tryptophan. Each record gives: D gene, J gene, V gene, clone size, CDR3 length, CDR3 protein, CDR3 DNA. The D gene is left open where the match is weak. The size entry is marked missing in some rows and otherwise reads once, few, many or a size class.

>NA|TRBJ1-2|TRBV14|NA|14
CASSQDAVPYGYNF
TGTGCCAGCAGCCAAGATGCGGTACCCTATGGCTACAACTTC
>NA|TRBJ1-1|TRBV6-6|NA|14
CASSYYGGNTEAFF
TGTGCCAGCAGTTATTACGGCGGGAACACTGAAGCTTTCTTT
>NA|TRBJ2-4|TRBV6-4|NA|16
CASSDRGRLAKNIQYF
TGTGCCAGCAGTGATCGGGGAAGACTAGCCAAAAACATTCAGTACTTC
>NA|TRBJ2-1|TRBV20-1|few|11
CSARGIYEQFF
TGCAGTGCTAGGGGGATTTATGAGCAGTTCTTC
>NA|TRBJ1-3|TRBV12-5|few|16
CASGTIPTGGGNTIYF
TGTGCTAGTGGTACAATCCCGACAGGTGGAGGAAACACCATATATTTT
>NA|TRBJ2-6|TRBV2|few|19
CASTNKGRGRISGANVLTF
TGTGCCAGCACCAATAAGGGGAGGGGGCGAATCTCTGGGGCCAACGTCCTGACTTTC
>NA|TRBJ2-7|TRBV21-1|few|19
CACPPRSKRGVRRSYEQYF
TGTGCCTGCCCCCCCCGATCGAAAAGGGGTGTCAGAAGATCCTACGAGCAGTACTTC
>NA|TRBJ1-6|TRBV5-6|few|15
CASRNLGSWNSPLHF
TGTGCCAGCAGGAACCTGGGGTCGTGGAATTCACCCCTCCACTTT
>NA|TRBJ1-5|TRBV6-6|NA|17
CASSYPMQGSGNQPQHF
TGTGCCAGCAGTTACCCTATGCAGGGCTCTGGCAATCAGCCCCAGCATTTT
>NA|TRBJ1-5|TRBV6-1|once|13
CASRTRSNQPQHF
TGTGCCTCCCGGACAAGGAGCAATCAGCCCCAGCATTTT
>TRBD2|TRBJ2-3|TRBV6-6|few|15
CASQTSGMITDTQYF
TGTGCCAGTCAGACTAGCGGGATGATCACAGATACGCAGTATTTT
>NA|TRBJ2-3|TRBV20-1|many|14
CSARESGNADTQYF
TGCAGTGCTAGAGAAAGTGGGAATGCGGATACGCAGTATTTT
>NA|TRBJ1-2|TRBV12-3/TRBV12-4|few|13
CASRLQGNYGYTF
TGTGCCAGCAGACTACAGGGAAACTATGGCTACACCTTC